This is a list of T cell receptor beta chains from one sample in a study of technical replicates of blood from a few donors. TCRdb's table, derived via immunoSEQ multiplex PCR, lists solely in-frame clones and lacks some. The sample contains about 80,000 clones, about nine tenths of which appear only once. The sequencing input was T cells isolated from PBMCs. Receptors originate from a human donor in good health. Each CDR3 is given with its conserved first and last residue. The D gene is left open where the match is weak. Size is omitted from some rows. Given values are once, few, many or a class for expanded clones.

TRBV27	-	-	TRBJ2-3	CASSLSRETDTQYF	TGTGCCAGCAGTTTATCGCGGGAAACAGATACGCAGTATTTT
TRBV9	-	TRBD2	TRBJ2-7	CASSAGLASYEQYF	TGTGCCAGCAGCGCGGGACTAGCGAGCTACGAGCAGTACTTC
TRBV28	-	-	TRBJ1-2	CASSDSPNYGYTF	TGTGCCAGCAGTGACAGCCCCAACTATGGCTACACCTTC
TRBV11-3	-	-	TRBJ2-1	CASSLIGDGGNEQFF	TGTGCCAGCAGCTTAATCGGGGATGGTGGAAATGAGCAGTTCTTC
TRBV27	-	-	TRBJ1-1	CASSFGGSTEAFF	TGTGCCAGCAGTTTTGGGGGGTCCACTGAAGCTTTCTTT
TRBV5-8	-	-	TRBJ1-2	CASSLSDLFPSKRSRYGYTF	TGTGCCAGCAGCTTGTCTGATTTATTTCCCAGCAAACGATCCAGGTATGGCTACACCTTC
TRBV7-2	once	-	TRBJ2-1	CASSLVASEQFF	TGTGCCAGCAGCTTAGTGGCTAGCGAGCAGTTCTTC
TRBV30	-	TRBD2	TRBJ2-3	CAGRTEREIPDTQYF	TGTGCCGGCCGAACCGAGCGGGAGATACCAGATACGCAGTATTTT
TRBV11-3	-	-	TRBJ2-3	CASSLAGEGDTQYF	TGTGCCAGCAGCTTAGCGGGAGAGGGAGATACGCAGTATTTT
TRBV6-5	-	-	TRBJ1-1	CASSPREGGEAFF	TGTGCCAGCAGCCCCCGGGAGGGGGGCGAAGCTTTCTTT
TRBV4-1	-	-	TRBJ2-3	CASTRFSRNSDTQYF	TGCGCCAGCACCCGGTTTTCTAGGAATTCAGATACGCAGTATTTT
TRBV13	-	TRBD2	TRBJ2-3	CASSRPSGITDTQYF	TGTGCCAGCAGCCGCCCCAGCGGGATCACAGATACGCAGTATTTT
TRBV2	-	-	TRBJ2-1	CASSTNSGLSYNEQFF	TGTGCCAGCAGCACTAATAGCGGACTCTCCTACAATGAGCAGTTCTTC
TRBV6-5	-	-	TRBJ2-7	CASRRTVNEQYF	TGTGCCAGCAGGCGTACAGTTAACGAGCAGTACTTC
TRBV14	-	TRBD2	TRBJ2-1	CASSQDKGGLAGENNEQFF	TGTGCCAGCAGCCAAGACAAGGGGGGCCTAGCGGGAGAAAACAATGAGCAGTTCTTC
TRBV9	-	TRBD2	TRBJ2-1	CASSVGSSGSHEQFF	TGTGCCAGCAGCGTAGGTTCTAGCGGGAGTCATGAGCAGTTCTTC
TRBV19	once	-	TRBJ1-5	CASQFQGNQPQHF	TGTGCCAGTCAGTTCCAGGGCAATCAGCCCCAGCATTTT
TRBV19	-	-	TRBJ1-2	CASSPDRIYGYTF	TGTGCCAGTAGCCCCGACAGGATCTATGGCTACACCTTC
TRBV5-4	-	TRBD1	TRBJ1-1	CASSPIEGQGAEAFF	TGTGCCAGCAGCCCAATCGAGGGACAGGGGGCTGAAGCTTTCTTT
TRBV27	-	-	TRBJ2-7	CASSFIGVYEQYF	TGTGCCAGCAGTTTTATAGGGGTCTACGAGCAGTACTTC
TRBV2	-	-	TRBJ2-7	CASSDWEPDEQYF	TGTGCCAGCAGTGACTGGGAGCCTGACGAGCAGTACTTC
TRBV9	-	-	TRBJ2-1	CASSSQRQIYNEQFF	TGTGCCAGCAGTTCTCAAAGACAGATTTACAATGAGCAGTTCTTC
TRBV4-1	-	-	TRBJ2-1	CASSIRQDMEQFF	TGCGCCAGCAGCATACGACAGGATATGGAGCAGTTCTTC
TRBV4-1	-	TRBD2	TRBJ2-1	CASSQVNLAGGPKEYNEQFF	TGCGCCAGCAGCCAGGTGAACCTAGCGGGAGGGCCTAAAGAGTACAATGAGCAGTTCTTC
TRBV6-5	-	-	TRBJ1-1	CASSYYGETEAFF	TGTGCCAGCAGTTACTATGGGGAGACTGAAGCTTTCTTT
TRBV2	-	TRBD1	TRBJ1-5	CASSEQGGQPQHF	TGTGCCAGCAGTGAACAGGGGGGTCAGCCCCAGCATTTT
TRBV30	-	TRBD1	TRBJ1-2	CAWSPGQGHDYTF	TGTGCCTGGAGTCCCGGACAGGGACATGACTACACCTTC